The 7 T cell receptor beta chains in this list originate from one sample, sequenced in a study of blood T cell repertoires in COVID-19. Sequencing was performed with immunoSEQ multiplex PCR; in TCRdb, only in-frame clones are kept and a portion is missing. Among 290,000 or so clones listed, approximately 86% were seen once. The sample was PBMCs or T cells enriched from blood (not recorded which). These receptors originate from a woman younger than 30 who had recovered from COVID-19.

This clone showed up just once. The rearrangement uses TRBV5-1 and TRBJ2-3; TRBD2 agrees at 12 bases. CDR1 and CDR2 (germline): SGHRS, YFSETQ. The ends lost 0 bases at V and 6 bases at J; junction bases unmatched: 5. The CDR3 runs to 16 residues. The CDR3 region is CASSLGTSGAGDTQYF. CDR3 nucleotides: TGCGCCAGCAGCTTGGGGACTAGCGGGGCGGGGGATACGCAGTATTTT.

This chain uses TRBV5-4 with TRBJ2-7; the D gene is possibly TRBD1 (6 bases). From germline, CDR1 is SGHNT and CDR2 YYREEE (reference sequence). Deletions cut 0 bases from V and 3 bases from J, with 13 bases between. The CDR3 covers 15 residues. As DNA, the CDR3 is TGTGCCAGCAGCTTGGCCAGGGGTGAAGGCTACGAGCAGTACTTC. As protein: CASSLARGEGYEQYF.

The CDR3 DNA sequence: TGTGCCAGCAGTAATAGGGGGAAGAATGAAGCTTTCTTT. This codes for CASSNRGKNEAFF. The chain is built from TRBV28 and TRBJ1-1; perhaps TRBD1 as D (6 bases). Germline values: CDR1 MDHEN, CDR2 SYDVKM. The CDR3 totals 13 residues. Trimming stripped 5 bases from V and 7 bases from J, with 14 bases between.

This chain joins TRBV19 and TRBJ1-1, with TRBD1 identical over 7 bases. The germline V gene has CDR1 LNHDA and CDR2 SQIVND (reference sequence). V was clipped by 0 bases and J by 1 base; unmatched bases: 5. CDR3 length: 16 residues. The CDR3 region has the DNA TGTGCCAGTAGTATAGACCCGGGACAGAGGAACACTGAAGCTTTCTTT. Its protein is CASSIDPGQRNTEAFF.

V usage is TRBV30 and J usage is TRBJ1-2; 8 positions agree with TRBD1. CDR3 length: 13 amino acids. CDR1 and CDR2 from the germline V gene are GTSNPN and SVGIG (reference sequence). V lost 2 bases to trimming and J lost 7 bases; unmatched junction nucleotides: 6. This CDR3 reads CAWSHGQGGGYTF. In DNA form, the CDR3 reads TGTGCCTGGAGTCACGGACAGGGAGGTGGCTACACCTTC.

This chain connects TRBV27 to TRBJ2-1, with D perhaps matching TRBD1 (6 bases). The length of the CDR3 is 21 residues. Trimming took 0 bases from V and 1 from J, leaving 25 bases between them. Per the germline V gene, CDR1 is MNHEY and CDR2 is SMNVEV (reference sequence). The CDR3 reads CASSLSRQTGRKPRSYNEQFF. The DNA for the CDR3 is TGTGCCAGCAGTTTATCGAGGCAGACAGGTAGAAAACCTCGATCCTACAATGAGCAGTTCTTC.

The rearrangement joins TRBV3-1 (or the pseudogene TRBV3-2) to TRBJ2-1; a weak D match, TRBD2 (6 bases). Trimming left V 4 bases short and J 8 bases short, with 24 bases between. The germline V gene encodes CDR1 LGHDT and CDR2 YNNKEL (reference sequence). This CDR3 has 17 amino acids. CDR3 coding DNA: TGTGCCAGCAGCCCCCCATTTAACAGCGCTGGGACTTATGAGCAGTTCTTC. Translating gives CASSPPFNSAGTYEQFF.